Listed below are T cell receptor beta chains from one sample, sequenced in a study of human thymus T cells. Sequencing used immunoSEQ multiplex PCR; TCRdb keeps in-frame clones, though not all of them. The table lists roughly 120,000 clones, about 95% of them singletons. The sequenced material came from thymus tissue. Receptor source: a boy under two years old with a congenital heart defect but otherwise immunologically healthy. The CDR3 runs from the conserved cysteine through the conserved F or W. Fields, in order: V gene, J gene, CDR3 length, CDR3 protein.

v_call: TRBV4-1; j_call: TRBJ2-7; cdr3_length: 16; cdr3_aa: CASSQAPGGRSYEQYF
v_call: TRBV19; j_call: TRBJ2-3; cdr3_length: 16; cdr3_aa: CASSPRLVLGTDTQYF
v_call: TRBV5-1; j_call: TRBJ1-3; cdr3_length: 17; cdr3_aa: CASSLGGDSHSGNTIYF
v_call: TRBV19; j_call: TRBJ2-1; cdr3_length: 17; cdr3_aa: CASSGPWLSGGHNEQFF
v_call: TRBV4-3; j_call: TRBJ1-1; cdr3_length: 17; cdr3_aa: CASSQDFSGTENTEAFF
v_call: TRBV27; j_call: TRBJ2-7; cdr3_length: 11; cdr3_aa: CASSCDGEQYF
v_call: TRBV15; j_call: TRBJ1-1; cdr3_length: 16; cdr3_aa: CATSRFPKCANTEAFF
v_call: TRBV4-2; j_call: TRBJ2-3; cdr3_length: 17; cdr3_aa: CASSQDQAETSTDTQYF
v_call: TRBV7-9; j_call: TRBJ2-5; cdr3_length: 15; cdr3_aa: CASSWRGGTQETQYF
v_call: TRBV19; j_call: TRBJ1-6; cdr3_length: 16; cdr3_aa: CASSIRSTGRSSPLHF
v_call: TRBV5-1; j_call: TRBJ2-3; cdr3_length: 15; cdr3_aa: CASSWTSGGADTQYF
v_call: TRBV5-1; j_call: TRBJ2-6; cdr3_length: 15; cdr3_aa: CASSLVRSGANVLTF
v_call: TRBV7-3; j_call: TRBJ2-4; cdr3_length: 16; cdr3_aa: CASRVVGWAAKNIQYF
v_call: TRBV5-6; j_call: TRBJ1-2; cdr3_length: 13; cdr3_aa: CASSLGQVEGYTF
v_call: TRBV7-9; j_call: TRBJ1-1; cdr3_length: 14; cdr3_aa: CASSLSGRNTEAFF
v_call: TRBV19; j_call: TRBJ2-3; cdr3_length: 15; cdr3_aa: CARGSGGPFTDTQYF
v_call: TRBV7-2; j_call: TRBJ2-1; cdr3_length: 16; cdr3_aa: CASSLNGAGPYNEQFF
v_call: TRBV27; j_call: TRBJ2-3; cdr3_length: 16; cdr3_aa: CASRSLLLAGTDTQYF
v_call: TRBV28; j_call: TRBJ2-3; cdr3_length: 13; cdr3_aa: CASSCLDSDTQYF
v_call: TRBV9; j_call: TRBJ2-3; cdr3_length: 16; cdr3_aa: CASSVERALRADTQYF
v_call: TRBV29-1; j_call: TRBJ1-2; cdr3_length: 15; cdr3_aa: CSVERGRKSDYGYTF
v_call: TRBV11-2; j_call: TRBJ2-3; cdr3_length: 19; cdr3_aa: CASSLVPGLAGYSTDTQYF
v_call: TRBV11-3; j_call: TRBJ2-5; cdr3_length: 17; cdr3_aa: CASSPEIKRGTGETQYF
v_call: TRBV6-5; j_call: TRBJ2-5; cdr3_length: 14; cdr3_aa: CASTPASGEETQYF
v_call: TRBV12-5; j_call: TRBJ1-2; cdr3_length: 14; cdr3_aa: CASGLSGAPYGYTF
v_call: TRBV7-8; j_call: TRBJ2-1; cdr3_length: 17; cdr3_aa: CASSPRRLAGAYNEQFF
v_call: TRBV19; j_call: TRBJ1-1; cdr3_length: 15; cdr3_aa: CASTRDRLRGTEAFF
v_call: TRBV4-3; j_call: TRBJ2-3; cdr3_length: 17; cdr3_aa: CASSFWGAGGRTDTQYF
v_call: TRBV9; j_call: TRBJ1-4; cdr3_length: 17; cdr3_aa: CASSALNRGLPNEKLFF
v_call: TRBV6-6; j_call: TRBJ2-7; cdr3_length: 16; cdr3_aa: CASRTLAGSSSYEQYF
v_call: TRBV11-2; j_call: TRBJ2-5; cdr3_length: 16; cdr3_aa: CASSCGPPSGVETQYF
v_call: TRBV12-5; j_call: TRBJ1-2; cdr3_length: 14; cdr3_aa: CASGSGTAYSGYTF
v_call: TRBV27; j_call: TRBJ2-2; cdr3_length: 15; cdr3_aa: CASSTQGVNTGELFF
v_call: TRBV30; j_call: TRBJ2-1; cdr3_length: 14; cdr3_aa: CAWREDRGGAVQFF
v_call: TRBV7-2; j_call: TRBJ2-5; cdr3_length: 14; cdr3_aa: CASSRDRLQETQYF
v_call: TRBV28; j_call: TRBJ2-7; cdr3_length: 13; cdr3_aa: CASSPPGRDEQYF
v_call: TRBV10-3; j_call: TRBJ2-2; cdr3_length: 13; cdr3_aa: CAISGPRTGELFF